The 18 T cell receptor beta chains listed next were all sequenced from one sample in a study of T cell responses to AZD1222 COVID-19 vaccine. Some clones are missing from TCRdb's copy, which holds only in-frame ones; the method was immunoSEQ multiplex PCR. This table holds approximately 150,000 clones, 80% to 95% found once. The sample consisted of peripheral blood, taken on day 0 of AZD1222 vaccination. These receptors were obtained from an adult in good health.

The chain is built from TRBV7-6 and TRBJ1-4; TRBD1 matches 7 bases. Per germline, CDR1 SGHVS and CDR2 FNYEAQ. Trimming at V came to 6 bases and at J to 0 bases, leaving 4 bases not matched to a gene. This CDR3 is 15 amino acids long. Here the CDR3 DNA reads TGTGCCAGCAGACGGGACAGATCAACTAATGAAAAACTGTTTTTT. Encoded protein: CASRRDRSTNEKLFF.

The chain joins TRBV2 to TRBJ1-5; D is perhaps TRBD1 (5 bases). Trimming stripped 4 bases from V and 0 bases from J, with 10 bases between. Germline CDR1 SNHLY, CDR2 FYNNEI. The CDR3 spans 15 residues. The CDR3 reads CASSGQKHSNQPQHF. The DNA for the CDR3 is TGTGCCAGCAGTGGACAGAAACATAGCAATCAGCCCCAGCATTTT.

The chain joins TRBV19 to TRBJ1-2, with a tentative D call TRBD1 (6 bases). Germline CDR1 is LNHDA and CDR2 is SQIVND (reference sequence). Trimming took off 4 bases at V and 4 bases at J, with 16 bases between the two ends. The CDR3 is 15 amino acids. CDR3 loop: CASSTAGGLFYGYTF. The CDR3 DNA sequence: TGTGCCAGTAGTACCGCGGGGGGGCTCTTCTATGGCTACACCTTC.

The chain couples TRBV5-1 to TRBJ2-1; 7 positions agree with TRBD1. J gave up 9 bases and V 0 bases, and 6 bases lay outside the gene matches. The CDR3 contains 14 residues. The germline V gene encodes CDR1 SGHRS and CDR2 YFSETQ. CDR3 in DNA: TGCGCCAGCAGCTTGGGACAGGGAAGGGTTGAGCAGTTCTTC. It translates to CASSLGQGRVEQFF.

The rearrangement joins TRBV6-5 to TRBJ2-5, with 9 bases that match TRBD1. The CDR3 has 15 residues. V lost 0 bases and J lost 5; bases outside the gene matches: 4. Germline CDR1 reads MNHEY; CDR2 reads SVGAGI. The CDR3 bases are TGTGCCAGCAGTTACTCGAGTACAGGGGGCGAGACCCAGTACTTC. Translated, it gives CASSYSSTGGETQYF.

The gene calls are TRBV6-2 or TRBV6-3 and TRBJ1-4; D ambiguous. The CDR3 covers 15 residues. The V gene lost 4 bases and the J gene lost 3 bases, with 12 bases spanning the gap. Per the germline V gene, CDR1 is MNHEY and CDR2 is SVGEGT. The CDR3, as DNA: TGTGCCAGCAGTTTACCCCAGGCATCTAATGAAAAACTGTTTTTT. Its translation is CASSLPQASNEKLFF.

The rearrangement links TRBV27 to TRBJ1-3; no firm D call. CDR1 and CDR2 from the germline V gene are MNHEY and SMNVEV (reference sequence). V was cut by 5 bases and J by 5 bases, with 16 bases left in between. The CDR3 consists of 15 residues. The CDR3 nucleotides are TGTGCCAGCAGTCCCAGCGAGGGCCAACGAAACACCATATATTTT. Translating gives CASSPSEGQRNTIYF.

The CDR3 region has the DNA TGTGCCATCAGTGAGTCAGATACTTCTGGAAACACCATATATTTT. It translates to CAISESDTSGNTIYF. The chain links TRBV10-3 to TRBJ1-3, with no clear D. V was pared by 0 bases and J by 1 base, with 7 bases between. This CDR3 region has 15 residues. Germline V CDR1 and CDR2: ENHRY, SYGVKD.

The J gene is TRBJ1-5, the V gene TRBV9, with a tentative D call TRBD1 (6 bases). The germline V and J ends were trimmed by 4 bases and 6 bases, with 26 bases remaining between them. CDR1 and CDR2 from the germline V gene are SGDLS and YYNGEE. The CDR3 runs to 18 residues. CDR3 nucleotide sequence: TGTGCCAGCAGCTCCCGAACGGGCAGGGGTTTATGGGTTCAGCCCCAGCATTTT. Translation gives CASSSRTGRGLWVQPQHF.

V is TRBV14 and J is TRBJ1-4; maybe TRBD1 (5 bases). Germline assignment: CDR1 SGHDN and CDR2 FVKESK. V lost 4 bases to trimming and J lost 2 bases, with 20 bases between them. This CDR3 region has 18 residues. DNA for the CDR3: TGTGCCAGCAGCCCTCGGGTGACAGCAAGTTTTACTAATGAAAAACTGTTTTTT. This gives the protein CASSPRVTASFTNEKLFF.

This chain connects TRBV2 to TRBJ2-1; D is uncertain. The V and J ends lost 3 bases and 6 bases respectively, with 9 bases between them. Germline assignment: CDR1 SNHLY and CDR2 FYNNEI. This CDR3 comprises 13 residues. CDR3: CASSDPPSNEQFF. The CDR3 region has the DNA TGTGCCAGCAGTGACCCACCCTCCAATGAGCAGTTCTTC.

This clone has just one count. CDR3 sequence (DNA): TGTGCCAGCAGTGACCCTACGAGCTCCTACGAGCAGTACTTC. This translates into CASSDPTSSYEQYF. The chain employs TRBV2 and TRBJ2-7; D not certain. This CDR3 comprises 14 residues. The V end lost 3 bases, the J end lost 0 bases, and 9 bases lay between the germline ends. Germline V gives CDR1 SNHLY, CDR2 FYNNEI.

The rearrangement joins TRBV6-5 to TRBJ1-3; the match to TRBD1 covers 8 bases. CDR3 length: 14 amino acids. CDR1 is MNHEY, CDR2 SVGAGI, per germline. V shed 0 bases, J shed 9 bases, and the junction held 4 bases outside the gene matches. The CDR3 is CASSYSGTGGTIYF. The DNA of the CDR3 is TGTGCCAGCAGTTACTCCGGGACAGGTGGCACCATATATTTT.

This rearrangement joins TRBV5-4 to TRBJ1-2, with D possibly TRBD1 on 6 matching bases. V lost 1 base, J lost 5 bases, and 15 bases lay in between. The CDR3 runs to 15 residues. Germline assignment: CDR1 SGHNT and CDR2 YYREEE (reference sequence). CDR3 amino acids: CASSLLGGRNYGYTF. CDR3 DNA sequence: TGTGCCAGCAGCTTGTTGGGGGGGCGTAATTATGGCTACACCTTC. The variable domain in full, with the rest retrieved from reference TRBV5-4 and TRBJ1-2, is ETGVTQSPTHLIKTRGQQVTLRCSSQSGHNTVSWYQQALGQGPQFIFQYYREEENGRGNFPPRFSGLQFPNYSSELNVNALELDDSALYLCASSLLGGRNYGYTFGSGTRLTVV.

The rearrangement links TRBV3-1 (or the pseudogene TRBV3-2) to TRBJ2-3; D is perhaps TRBD2 (5 bases). The CDR3 consists of 15 residues. V was shortened by 4 bases and J by 1 base, with 12 bases between the two germline ends. Germline V gene lookup returns CDR1 LGHDT and CDR2 YNNKEL (reference sequence). The CDR3 sequence: CASSLQRTRTDTQYF. In DNA, the CDR3 is TGTGCCAGCAGCCTTCAGCGGACCCGCACAGATACGCAGTATTTT.

The chain uses TRBV2 and TRBJ2-1, with 14 positions matching TRBD2. Germline CDR1 is SNHLY and CDR2 is FYNNEI. The trim removed 6 bases at V and 4 bases at J, leaving 8 bases unmatched. This CDR3 comprises 17 residues. CDR3 amino acids: CASSPGTSGGSYNEQFF. CDR3 sequence (DNA): TGTGCCAGCAGCCCCGGGACTAGCGGGGGCTCGTACAATGAGCAGTTCTTC. The full variable domain, with the rest looked up from reference TRBV2 and TRBJ2-1, is EPEVTQTPSHQVTQMGQEVILRCVPISNHLYFYWYRQILGQKVEFLVSFYNNEISEKSEIFDDQFSVERPDGSNFTLKIRSTKLEDSAMYFCASSPGTSGGSYNEQFFGPGTRLTVL.

The chain joins TRBV5-1 to TRBJ2-3; 8 nucleotides agree with TRBD2. This CDR3 spans 14 amino acids. From germline, CDR1 is SGHRS and CDR2 YFSETQ. V shed 2 bases, J shed 6 bases, and the junction held 5 bases outside the gene matches. CDR3 sequence reads: CASSFAGGSDTQYF. The CDR3 nucleotides read TGCGCCAGCAGCTTTGCGGGAGGTTCGGATACGCAGTATTTT.

The rearrangement joins TRBV30 to TRBJ1-5; D unclear. Trimming removed 1 base at V and 11 bases at J, with 12 bases between. Germline V gene lookup returns CDR1 GTSNPN and CDR2 SVGIG (reference sequence). This CDR3 region has 12 residues. The chain's CDR3 is CAWSGYSQAQHF. Here the CDR3 DNA reads TGTGCCTGGAGTGGCTATAGCCAGGCCCAGCATTTT. The full variable domain, rest sourced from reference TRBV30 and TRBJ1-5, is SQTIHQWPATLVQPVGSPLSLECTVEGTSNPNLYWYRQAAGRGLQLLFYSVGIGQISSEVPQNLSASRPQDRQFILSSKKLLLSDSGFYLCAWSGYSQAQHFGDGTRLSIL.